One and the same sample provided the 2 T cell receptor beta chains below, sequenced in a study of blood T cell repertoires in COVID-19. Some clones are missing from TCRdb's copy, which holds only in-frame ones; the method was immunoSEQ multiplex PCR. This sample has 450,000 or so clones, with nearly 90% found just once. The material sequenced was peripheral blood. These receptors were obtained from a man between 18 and 35 years old with COVID-19, enrolled during active disease.

V is TRBV10-1 and J is TRBJ2-1, with 10 positions matching TRBD1. The V and J ends lost 3 bases and 9 bases, in that order; junction bases with no gene match: 14. Germline V gene sequence: CDR1 WNHNN, CDR2 SYGVQD (reference sequence). This CDR3 comprises 17 residues. CDR3 region: CASSDPLAGTGVREQFF. The DNA for the CDR3 is TGCGCCAGCAGTGACCCCTTGGCCGGGACAGGGGTGCGTGAGCAGTTCTTC.

The chain combines TRBV13 with TRBJ2-5; the D gene is possibly TRBD1 (5 bases). The CDR3 runs to 13 residues. Trimming stripped 7 bases from V and 5 bases from J, with 14 bases between. Germline assignment: CDR1 PRHDT and CDR2 FYEKMQ (reference sequence). DNA of the CDR3: TGTGCCAGCACCGCAGGGTTCGGGGAGACCCAGTACTTC. It translates to CASTAGFGETQYF.